The rows below give T cell receptor beta chains drawn from one sample of a study of human T cells and chemical hapten exposure. A single record per CDR3 protein comes from TCRdb applying MiXCR to the RACE reads. This sample has 74,000 or so distinct CDR3 sequences, with 10% found just once. Specimen: whole blood, collected in connection with sensitization to the hapten diphenylcyclopropenone (DPC). These TCRs come from a woman between 50 and 59 years old with alopecia areata. Some clones in this sample may be carry-over from other donors' samples. CDR3s include the opening cysteine and the closing phenylalanine or tryptophan. A D gene is named only where the DNA matches it firmly. Clone size is given for some rows only: seen once, a few or many times, or a class if the clone is expanded.

CDR3 protein: CASSLATVQGGNEQFF; CDR3 DNA: TGCGCCAGCAGCTTGGCGACAGTCCAAGGCGGGAATGAGCAGTTCTTC; V gene: TRBV5-1; D gene: -; J gene: TRBJ2-1; clone size: -
CDR3 protein: CSVSDGTLRKLFF; CDR3 DNA: TGCAGCGTAAGCGACGGGACCTTGAGAAAACTGTTTTTT; V gene: TRBV29-1; D gene: -; J gene: TRBJ1-4; clone size: -
CDR3 protein: CASSQDKVHSSGNTIYF; CDR3 DNA: TGTGCCAGCAGCCAAGATAAGGTTCACAGCTCTGGAAACACCATATATTTT; V gene: TRBV4-2; D gene: -; J gene: TRBJ1-3; clone size: -
CDR3 protein: CSVTGQGARETQYF; CDR3 DNA: TGCAGCGTTACCGGACAGGGGGCAAGGGAGACCCAGTACTTC; V gene: TRBV29-1; D gene: TRBD1; J gene: TRBJ2-5; clone size: -
CDR3 protein: CASSIYTQYF; CDR3 DNA: TGTGCCAGCAGTATCTATACGCAGTATTTT; V gene: TRBV7-2; D gene: -; J gene: TRBJ2-3; clone size: few
CDR3 protein: CASSKRTIKNSPLHF; CDR3 DNA: TGTGCCAGCTCCAAAAGGACAATAAAGAATTCACCCCTCCACTTT; V gene: TRBV3-1; D gene: -; J gene: TRBJ1-6; clone size: -
CDR3 protein: CAWSVGTGQQPQHF; CDR3 DNA: TGTGCCTGGAGTGTAGGAACAGGGCAGCAGCCCCAGCATTTT; V gene: TRBV30; D gene: -; J gene: TRBJ1-5; clone size: few
CDR3 protein: CAWSVIGWTDTQYF; CDR3 DNA: TGTGCCTGGAGTGTAATCGGGTGGACAGATACGCAGTATTTT; V gene: TRBV30; D gene: -; J gene: TRBJ2-3; clone size: -
CDR3 protein: CASSQGGLAGGSGEQFF; CDR3 DNA: TGTGCCAGCAGCCAAGGGGGACTAGCGGGAGGAAGCGGTGAGCAGTTCTTC; V gene: TRBV14; D gene: TRBD2; J gene: TRBJ2-1; clone size: few
CDR3 protein: CASSGGAGDTGELFF; CDR3 DNA: TGTGCCAGCAGCGGGGGAGCGGGGGACACCGGGGAGCTGTTTTTT; V gene: TRBV7-8; D gene: TRBD2; J gene: TRBJ2-2; clone size: -
CDR3 protein: CSARAEITDTQYF; CDR3 DNA: TGCAGTGCTAGGGCGGAGATCACAGATACGCAGTATTTT; V gene: TRBV20-1; D gene: -; J gene: TRBJ2-3; clone size: few
CDR3 protein: CASSYSRTSYGYTF; CDR3 DNA: TGTGCCAGCAGTTACTCGAGAACAAGCTATGGCTACACCTTC; V gene: TRBV6-2/TRBV6-3; D gene: -; J gene: TRBJ1-2; clone size: many
CDR3 protein: CASSSQWLIAGHNEQFF; CDR3 DNA: TGTGCCAGCAGCTCCCAATGGTTGATAGCGGGTCACAATGAGCAGTTCTTC; V gene: TRBV7-9; D gene: TRBD2; J gene: TRBJ2-1; clone size: -
CDR3 protein: CASSVGDSLYEQYF; CDR3 DNA: TGTGCCAGCAGCGTAGGGGACTCTCTCTACGAGCAGTACTTC; V gene: TRBV9; D gene: -; J gene: TRBJ2-7; clone size: -
CDR3 protein: CASSSTGNYEQYF; CDR3 DNA: TGCGCCAGCAGCTCGACAGGGAACTACGAGCAGTACTTC; V gene: TRBV5-1; D gene: TRBD1; J gene: TRBJ2-7; clone size: few
CDR3 protein: CASRGRVSNQPQHF; CDR3 DNA: TGTGCCAGCAGGGGCCGGGTAAGCAATCAGCCCCAGCATTTT; V gene: TRBV6-5; D gene: -; J gene: TRBJ1-5; clone size: -
CDR3 protein: CASSQRQGSSTEAFF; CDR3 DNA: TGTGCCAGCAGCCAGAGACAGGGATCGAGCACTGAAGCTTTCTTT; V gene: TRBV7-8; D gene: TRBD1; J gene: TRBJ1-1; clone size: few
CDR3 protein: CASSKGPGPYEQYF; CDR3 DNA: TGTGCCAGCAGCAAAGGGCCAGGGCCCTACGAGCAGTACTTC; V gene: TRBV21-1; D gene: -; J gene: TRBJ2-7; clone size: few
CDR3 protein: CASSRQGARTNYGYTF; CDR3 DNA: TGTGCCAGCAGCCGACAGGGGGCGCGGACTAACTATGGCTACACCTTC; V gene: TRBV21-1; D gene: -; J gene: TRBJ1-2; clone size: many
CDR3 protein: CASSPRGAETQYF; CDR3 DNA: TGTGCCAGCTCACCAAGGGGAGCAGAGACCCAGTACTTC; V gene: TRBV18; D gene: -; J gene: TRBJ2-5; clone size: -
CDR3 protein: CASKLLANEKLFF; CDR3 DNA: TGTGCCAGCAAACTATTAGCTAATGAAAAACTGTTTTTT; V gene: TRBV27; D gene: -; J gene: TRBJ1-4; clone size: few
CDR3 protein: CASSPLYGTDSYEQYF; CDR3 DNA: TGTGCCAGCTCACCACTCTATGGGACGGACTCCTACGAGCAGTACTTC; V gene: TRBV18; D gene: -; J gene: TRBJ2-7; clone size: -
CDR3 protein: CASSRDSFYEQYF; CDR3 DNA: TGTGCCAGCTCACGGGACAGTTTCTACGAGCAGTACTTC; V gene: TRBV18; D gene: TRBD1; J gene: TRBJ2-7; clone size: -
CDR3 protein: CASTPRGQGSHTEAFF; CDR3 DNA: TGTGCCAGCACCCCACGGGGACAGGGCTCACACACTGAAGCTTTCTTT; V gene: TRBV7-9; D gene: TRBD1; J gene: TRBJ1-1; clone size: few
CDR3 protein: CASREAGYQETQYF; CDR3 DNA: TGTGCCAGCAGAGAGGCGGGGTACCAAGAGACCCAGTACTTC; V gene: TRBV2; D gene: -; J gene: TRBJ2-5; clone size: -
CDR3 protein: CSVETGLDQPQHF; CDR3 DNA: TGCAGCGTTGAAACAGGGTTGGATCAGCCCCAGCATTTT; V gene: TRBV29-1; D gene: -; J gene: TRBJ1-5; clone size: -
CDR3 protein: CASSPHGTHQETQYF; CDR3 DNA: TGTGCCAGCAGCCCCCACGGGACACATCAAGAGACCCAGTACTTC; V gene: TRBV11-2; D gene: -; J gene: TRBJ2-5; clone size: few
CDR3 protein: CASSYDRVSYEQYF; CDR3 DNA: TGTGCCAGCAGTTACGACAGGGTCTCCTACGAGCAGTACTTC; V gene: TRBV6-5; D gene: TRBD1; J gene: TRBJ2-7; clone size: few
CDR3 protein: CASSYTSVPGETQYF; CDR3 DNA: TGTGCCAGCAGCTATACTAGCGTTCCTGGAGAGACCCAGTACTTC; V gene: TRBV7-9; D gene: TRBD2; J gene: TRBJ2-5; clone size: -
CDR3 protein: CASAQVAGVTYNEQFF; CDR3 DNA: TGTGCTAGTGCCCAAGTAGCGGGAGTGACCTACAATGAGCAGTTCTTC; V gene: TRBV12-5; D gene: TRBD2; J gene: TRBJ2-1; clone size: few
CDR3 protein: CASSSQGAPSTEAFF; CDR3 DNA: TGTGCCAGCAGTAGCCAGGGGGCGCCGAGCACTGAAGCTTTCTTT; V gene: TRBV12-3/TRBV12-4; D gene: TRBD1; J gene: TRBJ1-1; clone size: -
CDR3 protein: CASSGPPVQNIQYF; CDR3 DNA: TGCGCCAGCAGTGGACCCCCAGTCCAAAACATTCAGTACTTC; V gene: TRBV5-1; D gene: -; J gene: TRBJ2-4; clone size: few
CDR3 protein: CASSLPGALGSNTEAFF; CDR3 DNA: TGTGCCAGCAGCTTACCAGGGGCCCTCGGGTCAAACACTGAAGCTTTCTTT; V gene: TRBV13; D gene: -; J gene: TRBJ1-1; clone size: -
CDR3 protein: CATSDSRGSYEQYF; CDR3 DNA: TGTGCCACCAGTGATTCCCGCGGCTCCTACGAGCAGTACTTC; V gene: TRBV24-1; D gene: -; J gene: TRBJ2-7; clone size: -
CDR3 protein: CASSTRTGYLHF; CDR3 DNA: TGTGCCAGCAGCACCCGAACCGGATACCTCCACTTC; V gene: TRBV7-3; D gene: -; J gene: TRBJ1-2; clone size: few
CDR3 protein: CASRADYSNQPQHF; CDR3 DNA: TGCGCCAGCAGGGCAGACTATAGCAATCAGCCCCAGCATTTT; V gene: TRBV10-2; D gene: -; J gene: TRBJ1-5; clone size: few
CDR3 protein: CASSEEGDFSLRITDTQYF; CDR3 DNA: TGTGCCAGCAGTGAAGAGGGAGATTTTTCCTTACGCATCACAGATACGCAGTATTTT; V gene: TRBV2; D gene: -; J gene: TRBJ2-3; clone size: -
CDR3 protein: CSASRAGVVTGELFF; CDR3 DNA: TGCAGTGCTAGTAGAGCGGGAGTCGTTACCGGGGAGCTGTTTTTT; V gene: TRBV20-1; D gene: TRBD2; J gene: TRBJ2-2; clone size: -
CDR3 protein: CSARKLPGWSYGYTF; CDR3 DNA: TGCAGTGCTAGAAAATTACCGGGCTGGAGCTATGGCTACACCTTC; V gene: TRBV20-1; D gene: -; J gene: TRBJ1-2; clone size: -
CDR3 protein: CASSADRGPGQPQHF; CDR3 DNA: TGTGCCAGCTCAGCAGACAGGGGGCCGGGGCAGCCCCAGCATTTT; V gene: TRBV18; D gene: TRBD1; J gene: TRBJ1-5; clone size: many
CDR3 protein: CASIANGTSGDSGANVLTF; CDR3 DNA: TGTGCCAGCATCGCAAACGGGACTAGCGGGGACTCTGGGGCCAACGTCCTGACTTTC; V gene: TRBV21-1; D gene: -; J gene: TRBJ2-6; clone size: few
CDR3 protein: CASSQTGGEQFF; CDR3 DNA: TGCGCCAGCAGCCAGACAGGGGGTGAGCAGTTCTTC; V gene: TRBV4-1; D gene: TRBD1; J gene: TRBJ2-1; clone size: few
CDR3 protein: CASSLRLQADGYTF; CDR3 DNA: TGCGCCAGCAGCTTGAGGTTACAGGCGGATGGCTACACCTTC; V gene: TRBV5-1; D gene: -; J gene: TRBJ1-2; clone size: -
CDR3 protein: CASSKQRNTEAFF; CDR3 DNA: TGTGCCAGCAGCAAACAAAGGAACACTGAAGCTTTCTTT; V gene: TRBV5-4; D gene: -; J gene: TRBJ1-1; clone size: -
CDR3 protein: CASSLISNTEAFF; CDR3 DNA: TGTGCCAGCAGCTTAATCTCGAACACTGAAGCTTTCTTT; V gene: TRBV11-2; D gene: -; J gene: TRBJ1-1; clone size: few
CDR3 protein: CASRPSGRVDEQFF; CDR3 DNA: TGTGCCAGCAGACCGAGCGGTAGAGTAGATGAGCAGTTCTTC; V gene: TRBV6-2/TRBV6-3; D gene: -; J gene: TRBJ2-1; clone size: few
CDR3 protein: CASSIDRETQYF; CDR3 DNA: TGTGCCAGCAGCATCGACCGCGAGACCCAGTACTTC; V gene: TRBV7-2; D gene: -; J gene: TRBJ2-5; clone size: few
CDR3 protein: CASSPSGSGATDTQYF; CDR3 DNA: TGTGCCAGCTCACCGAGCGGTAGCGGGGCCACAGATACGCAGTATTTT; V gene: TRBV18; D gene: TRBD2; J gene: TRBJ2-3; clone size: few
CDR3 protein: CASSFPSGTSEQYF; CDR3 DNA: TGTGCCAGCAGCTTTCCAAGCGGGACTAGCGAGCAGTACTTC; V gene: TRBV7-2; D gene: TRBD2; J gene: TRBJ2-7; clone size: few
CDR3 protein: CASSVSYMNTEAFF; CDR3 DNA: TGTGCCAGCAGCGTCAGCTACATGAACACTGAAGCTTTCTTT; V gene: TRBV9; D gene: -; J gene: TRBJ1-1; clone size: -
CDR3 protein: CASSLDMAGNQPQHF; CDR3 DNA: TGTGCCAGCTCGCTTGACATGGCGGGGAATCAGCCCCAGCATTTT; V gene: TRBV18; D gene: -; J gene: TRBJ1-5; clone size: many
CDR3 protein: CASKSPPSYNEQFF; CDR3 DNA: TGTGCCAGCAAAAGCCCTCCTAGTTACAATGAGCAGTTCTTC; V gene: TRBV2; D gene: -; J gene: TRBJ2-1; clone size: few
CDR3 protein: CASSIRELRGYTF; CDR3 DNA: TGTGCCAGCAGCATCCGAGAGCTTAGGGGCTACACCTTC; V gene: TRBV7-2; D gene: -; J gene: TRBJ1-2; clone size: few
CDR3 protein: CAITRTEMNTEAFF; CDR3 DNA: TGTGCCATCACCCGGACAGAGATGAACACTGAAGCTTTCTTT; V gene: TRBV10-3; D gene: -; J gene: TRBJ1-1; clone size: few
CDR3 protein: CASSSYTDTQYF; CDR3 DNA: TGTGCCAGCAGCTCTTACACAGATACGCAGTATTTT; V gene: TRBV7-2; D gene: -; J gene: TRBJ2-3; clone size: many